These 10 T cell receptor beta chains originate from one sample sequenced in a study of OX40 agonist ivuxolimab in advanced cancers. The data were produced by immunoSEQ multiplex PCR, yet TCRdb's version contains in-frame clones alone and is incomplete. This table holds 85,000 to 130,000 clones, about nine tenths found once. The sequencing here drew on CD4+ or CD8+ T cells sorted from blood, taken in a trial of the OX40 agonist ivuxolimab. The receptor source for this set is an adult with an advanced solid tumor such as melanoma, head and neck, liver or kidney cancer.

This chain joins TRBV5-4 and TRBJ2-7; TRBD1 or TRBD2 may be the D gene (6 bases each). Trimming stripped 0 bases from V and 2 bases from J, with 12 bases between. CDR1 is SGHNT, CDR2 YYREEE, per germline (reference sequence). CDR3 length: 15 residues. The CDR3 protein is CASSLGKGGPYEQYF. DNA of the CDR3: TGTGCCAGCAGCTTGGGGAAGGGGGGCCCCTACGAGCAGTACTTC.

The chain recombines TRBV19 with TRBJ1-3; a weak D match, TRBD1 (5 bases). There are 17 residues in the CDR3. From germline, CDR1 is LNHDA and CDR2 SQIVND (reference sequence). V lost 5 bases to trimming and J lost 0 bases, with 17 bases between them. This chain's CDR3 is CASSVQGQLLSGNTIYF. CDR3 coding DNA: TGTGCCAGTAGTGTCCAAGGACAACTCCTCTCTGGAAACACCATATATTTT.

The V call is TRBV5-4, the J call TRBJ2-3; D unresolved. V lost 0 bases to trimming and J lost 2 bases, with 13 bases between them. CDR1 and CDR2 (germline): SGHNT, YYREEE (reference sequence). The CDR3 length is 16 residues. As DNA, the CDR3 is TGTGCCAGCAGCTTGGATCCGACGCGACTCACAGATACGCAGTATTTT. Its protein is CASSLDPTRLTDTQYF.

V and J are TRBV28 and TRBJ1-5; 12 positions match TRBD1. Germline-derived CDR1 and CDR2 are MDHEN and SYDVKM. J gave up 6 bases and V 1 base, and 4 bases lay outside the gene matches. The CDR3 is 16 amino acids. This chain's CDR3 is CASSLSGQGAGQPQHF. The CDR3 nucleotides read TGTGCCAGCAGTTTATCGGGACAGGGGGCAGGTCAGCCCCAGCATTTT.

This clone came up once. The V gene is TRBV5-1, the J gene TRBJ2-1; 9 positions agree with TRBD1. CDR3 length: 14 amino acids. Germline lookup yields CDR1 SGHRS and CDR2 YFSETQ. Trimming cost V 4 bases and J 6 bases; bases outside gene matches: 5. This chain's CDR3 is CASSPDRGGNEQFF. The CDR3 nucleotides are TGCGCCAGCAGCCCGGACAGGGGTGGCAATGAGCAGTTCTTC.

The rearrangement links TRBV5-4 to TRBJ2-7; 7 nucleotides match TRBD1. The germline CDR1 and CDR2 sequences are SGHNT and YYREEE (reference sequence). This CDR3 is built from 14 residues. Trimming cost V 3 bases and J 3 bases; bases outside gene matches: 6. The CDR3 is CASSSRQGGYEQYF. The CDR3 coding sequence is TGTGCCAGCAGCTCTCGACAGGGTGGCTACGAGCAGTACTTC.

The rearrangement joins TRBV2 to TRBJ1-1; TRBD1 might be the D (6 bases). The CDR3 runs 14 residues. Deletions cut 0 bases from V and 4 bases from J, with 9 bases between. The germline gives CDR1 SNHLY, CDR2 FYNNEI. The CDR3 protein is CASSEAGQFTEAFF. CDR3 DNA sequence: TGTGCCAGCAGTGAAGCTGGACAGTTCACTGAAGCTTTCTTT.

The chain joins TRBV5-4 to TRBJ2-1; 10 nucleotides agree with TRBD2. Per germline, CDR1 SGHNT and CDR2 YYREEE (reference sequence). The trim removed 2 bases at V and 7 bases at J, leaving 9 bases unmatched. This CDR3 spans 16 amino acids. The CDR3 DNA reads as TGTGCCAGCAGCTTCGGAGCGGGAGGGGCCCAAAATGAGCAGTTCTTC. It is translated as CASSFGAGGAQNEQFF. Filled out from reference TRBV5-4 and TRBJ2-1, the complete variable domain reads ETGVTQSPTHLIKTRGQQVTLRCSSQSGHNTVSWYQQALGQGPQFIFQYYREEENGRGNFPPRFSGLQFPNYSSELNVNALELDDSALYLCASSFGAGGAQNEQFFGPGTRLTVL.

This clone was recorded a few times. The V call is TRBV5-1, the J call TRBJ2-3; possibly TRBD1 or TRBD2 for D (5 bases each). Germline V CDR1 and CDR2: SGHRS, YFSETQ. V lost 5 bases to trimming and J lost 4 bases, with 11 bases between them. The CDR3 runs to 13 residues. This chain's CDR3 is CASSKLGADTQYF. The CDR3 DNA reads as TGCGCCAGCAGTAAACTAGGGGCAGATACGCAGTATTTT.

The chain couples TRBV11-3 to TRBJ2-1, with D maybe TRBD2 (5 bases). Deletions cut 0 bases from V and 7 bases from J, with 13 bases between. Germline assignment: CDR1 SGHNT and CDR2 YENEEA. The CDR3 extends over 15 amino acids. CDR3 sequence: CASSLDHGDANEQFF. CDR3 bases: TGTGCCAGCAGCTTAGATCACGGGGATGCAAATGAGCAGTTCTTC.